This T cell receptor beta chain is from a study of type 1 and type 2 diabetes patients. Study-wide context: Samples came from type 1 diabetic, type 2 diabetic or nondiabetic people, recruited in China.

V was clipped by 5 bases and J by 0 bases; unmatched bases: 3. The CDR3 is 15 residues long. The germline V gene has CDR1 SNHLY and CDR2 FYNNEI. PCR was run on genomic DNA. Multiplex PCR with 30 forward and 13 reverse primers amplified the TCR beta CDR3. MiXCR, applied by TCRdb to the multiplex PCR reads, yields one record per CDR3 protein. The sample contains more than 250,000 distinct CDR3 sequences, roughly 48% of which appear only once. Sequences were obtained from peripheral blood mononuclear cells (PBMCs). This receptor was taken from a man aged 18-30 years with type 2 diabetes. This chain connects TRBV2 to TRBJ2-1; 8 nucleotides agree with TRBD1. The CDR3 region is CASSPQGGSYNEQFF. The CDR3 DNA follows: TGTGCCAGCAGTCCACAGGGGGGCTCCTACAATGAGCAGTTCTTC.